The clone carrying this T cell receptor beta chain was detected only once. The sample is drawn from a study of blood T cell repertoires in COVID-19. This table comes from immunoSEQ multiplex PCR, and its TCRdb copy is limited to in-frame clones, with some not included. Of about 210,000 clones detected, approximately 82% appear once; the ten largest clones hold 9.5% to 15%. Trimming cost V 5 bases and J 0 bases, with 23 bases left between them. CDR3 length: 19 amino acids. CDR1 and CDR2 from the germline V gene are SEHNR and FQNEAQ (reference sequence). The V and J genes are TRBV7-9 and TRBJ2-4, with a weak D call TRBD1 (6 bases). The sequencing input was peripheral blood. This clonotype originated in a woman aged 40 to 50 with acute or convalescent COVID-19. CDR3 region: CASSPVDRRGSLAKNIQYF. CDR3 coding DNA: TGTGCCAGCAGCCCCGTGGATCGCAGGGGATCTTTAGCCAAAAACATTCAGTACTTC.